This T cell receptor beta chain was found in a study of CD8 T cells in Susac syndrome (dated by TCRdb to the late 2010s). Study-level background: Whether CD8+ T cell activation and differentiation in Susac syndrome was antigen driven was tested using repertoire sequencing. The study compared CD8+ T cell repertoire clonality among around 11 healthy donors, around 14 Susac syndrome patients and roughly 16 multiple sclerosis patients. General findings and caveats noted by the study authors: The number of individuals in the TCR sequencing and HLA analysis was recognized as being relatively small.

High-throughput TCR beta sequencing profiled peripheral blood CD8+ and CD4+ T cells from healthy donors, Susac syndrome patients and multiple sclerosis patients. Multiple sclerosis controls were treatment-naive patients with stable or active relapsing-remitting disease fulfilling revised McDonald criteria. CD8+ TEMRA cells were enriched by FACS, while bulk CD8+ and CD4+ T cells were purified by magnetic negative isolation. Blood was drawn into EDTA tubes, processed within 24 hours, and PBMCs were isolated by density gradient centrifugation. PBMCs intended for TCR sequencing were cryopreserved in liquid nitrogen and were subsequently thawed in a 37 degrees C water bath. The sorted or isolated CD4+, CD8+ and CD8+ TEMRA cells had a purity of 90% or higher. RNA was extracted using the RNeasy kit, and roughly 0.45 to 1 microgram was reverse transcribed with random hexamers. The immunoSEQ multiplex PCR assay, which covers 54 Vbeta and 13 Jbeta segments, was used to amplify TCR beta CDR3 regions. PCR amplification bias was corrected by using a synthetic template baseline for primer optimization and computational correction. Per the authors' processing: Reads were annotated to V, D and J genes per IMGT and analyzed with immunoSEQ Analyzer, keeping only productive sequences. Clonality was calculated as one minus the Shannon entropy normalized by log2 of the number of productive unique sequences. For each patient and control, public and private clones were evaluated within the 100 most prevalent clones. Clones were defined as Susac-specific if absent from the healthy and MS cohorts, from around 1,000 published viral clones and from other ImmuneACCESS disease sequences. Using fastp trimming at Q25 and MiXCR clonotype assembly, TCRdb reanalyzed the public sequencing data and kept in-frame beta chains. Merged by CDR3 protein, the rows form single entries marked with the most common genes and DNA. These V and J calls rely on TCRdb rather than the paper's analysis. The sample table contains roughly 140,000 distinct CDR3 sequences; only one count was recorded for approximately 96% of them. The biggest ten clones account for 0.21% of the sample.

The CDR3 runs 12 amino acids, cysteine and phenylalanine included. Just the 36-base CDR3 DNA is kept, in frame starting at base 1. The V end loses 6 bases and the J end loses 4 bases, and a stretch of 9 bases separates them. Taken from the germline V gene (reference sequence), the CDR1 and CDR2 loops are SEHNR and FQNEAQ. Of note for this clonotype: This clone's antigen is unknown. The record has no base qualities; no much larger clone is one base away.

The chain couples TRBV7-9 to TRBJ1-1; the D gene assignment is ambiguous. Sequencing was carried out using CD8+ T cells from PBMCs. The TCR comes from a human donor with multiple sclerosis. The CDR3 has the sequence CASRIGATEAFF. The bases read TGTGCCAGCAGGATAGGAGCCACTGAAGCTTTCTTT. Full variable domain (CDR3 extended with the reference TRBV7-9 and TRBJ1-1 proteins): DTGVSQNPRHKITKRGQNVTFRCDPISEHNRLYWYRQTLGQGPEFLTYFQNEAQLEKSRLLSDRFSAERPKGSFSTLEIQRTEQGDSAMYLCASRIGATEAFFGQGTRLTVV.